This T cell receptor (beta chain) was recovered during a study of OX40 agonist ivuxolimab in advanced cancers. Study background: Intravenous ivuxolimab at 0.01 to 10 mg/kg was given to patients every 2 weeks. The eligibility criteria allowed prior anti-PD-1, anti-PD-L1 or anti-CTLA-4 therapy, and roughly 39% had some. Partial responses were recorded for three patients, including one with hepatocellular carcinoma and two with cutaneous melanoma.

V was pared by 5 bases and J by 4 bases, with 8 bases between. The CDR3 is 12 amino acids. Per the germline V gene, CDR1 is SEHNR and CDR2 is FQNEAQ (reference sequence). Only in-frame clones appear in the TCRdb table, and some are missing; sequencing was by immunoSEQ multiplex PCR. The sample contains about 69,000 clones, about three quarters of which appear only once. Study-wide results and limits: At doses 0.1 to 3.0 mg/kg, CD4+ and CD8+ clones expanded.

To note about this clone: Its antigen is not identified.

This TCR was sampled from an adult with an advanced solid tumor such as melanoma, head and neck, liver or kidney cancer. Here the sequenced sample was CD4+ or CD8+ T cells sorted from blood, taken in a trial of the OX40 agonist ivuxolimab. This rearrangement joins TRBV7-9 to TRBJ1-2; TRBD1 might be the D (5 bases). The CDR3 DNA sequence: TGTGCCAGCAGCCCGGACACCTATGGCTACACCTTC. Translated, it gives CASSPDTYGYTF.